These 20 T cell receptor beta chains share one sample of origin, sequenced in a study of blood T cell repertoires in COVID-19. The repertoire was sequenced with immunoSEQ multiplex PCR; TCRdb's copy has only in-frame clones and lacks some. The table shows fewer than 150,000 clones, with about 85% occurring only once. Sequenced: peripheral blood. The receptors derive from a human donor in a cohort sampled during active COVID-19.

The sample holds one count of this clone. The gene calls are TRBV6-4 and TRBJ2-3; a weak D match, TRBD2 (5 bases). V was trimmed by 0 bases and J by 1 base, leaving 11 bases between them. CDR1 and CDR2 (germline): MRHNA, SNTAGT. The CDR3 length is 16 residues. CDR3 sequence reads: CASSDSNRGGTDTQYF. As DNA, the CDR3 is TGTGCCAGCAGTGACTCGAATCGGGGAGGCACAGATACGCAGTATTTT.

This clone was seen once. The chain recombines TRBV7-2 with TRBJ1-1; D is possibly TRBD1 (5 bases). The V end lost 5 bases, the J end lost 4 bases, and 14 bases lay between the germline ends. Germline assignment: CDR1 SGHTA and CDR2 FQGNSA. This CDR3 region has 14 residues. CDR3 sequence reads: CASSASGGGTEAFF. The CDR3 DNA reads TGTGCCAGCAGCGCCTCCGGGGGGGGCACTGAAGCTTTCTTT.

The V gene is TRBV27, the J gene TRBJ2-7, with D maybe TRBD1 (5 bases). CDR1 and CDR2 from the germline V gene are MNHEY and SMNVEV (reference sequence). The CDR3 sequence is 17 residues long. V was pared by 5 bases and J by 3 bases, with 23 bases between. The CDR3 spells CASSPPTGRTNNYEQYF. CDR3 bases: TGTGCCAGCAGTCCGCCTACAGGCAGGACAAATAACTACGAGCAGTACTTC.

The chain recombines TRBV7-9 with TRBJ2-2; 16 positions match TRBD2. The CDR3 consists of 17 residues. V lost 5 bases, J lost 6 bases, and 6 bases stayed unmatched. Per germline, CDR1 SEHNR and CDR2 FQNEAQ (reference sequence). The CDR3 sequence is CASSLPGLAGGAGELFF. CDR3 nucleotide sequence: TGTGCCAGCAGCCTGCCGGGACTAGCGGGAGGGGCCGGGGAGCTGTTTTTT.

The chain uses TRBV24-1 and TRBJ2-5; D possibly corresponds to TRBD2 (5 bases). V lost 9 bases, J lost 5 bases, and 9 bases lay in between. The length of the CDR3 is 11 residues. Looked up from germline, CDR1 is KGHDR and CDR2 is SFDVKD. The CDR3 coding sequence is TGTGCCACCGAGGGATTGGAGACCCAGTACTTC. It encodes CATEGLETQYF.

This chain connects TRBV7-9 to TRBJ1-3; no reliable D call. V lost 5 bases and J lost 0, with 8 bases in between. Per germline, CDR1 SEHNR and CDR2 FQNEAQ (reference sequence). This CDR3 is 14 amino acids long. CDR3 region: CASSPNASGNTIYF. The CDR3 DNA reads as TGTGCCAGCAGCCCTAATGCCTCTGGAAACACCATATATTTT.

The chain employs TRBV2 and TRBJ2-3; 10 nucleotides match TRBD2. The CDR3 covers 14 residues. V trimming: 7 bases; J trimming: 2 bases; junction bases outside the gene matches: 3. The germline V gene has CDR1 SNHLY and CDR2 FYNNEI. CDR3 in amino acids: CASTGTSVTDTQYF. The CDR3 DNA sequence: TGTGCCAGCACCGGGACTAGCGTCACAGATACGCAGTATTTT. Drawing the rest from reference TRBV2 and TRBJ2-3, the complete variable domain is EPEVTQTPSHQVTQMGQEVILRCVPISNHLYFYWYRQILGQKVEFLVSFYNNEISEKSEIFDDQFSVERPDGSNFTLKIRSTKLEDSAMYFCASTGTSVTDTQYFGPGTRLTVL.

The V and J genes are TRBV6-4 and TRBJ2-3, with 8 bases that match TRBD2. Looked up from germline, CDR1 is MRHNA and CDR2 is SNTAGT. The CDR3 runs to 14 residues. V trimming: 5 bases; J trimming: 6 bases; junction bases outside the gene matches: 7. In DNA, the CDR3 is TGTGCCAGCAGTTCGGGGGGGGGCTCGGATACGCAGTATTTT. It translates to CASSSGGGSDTQYF.

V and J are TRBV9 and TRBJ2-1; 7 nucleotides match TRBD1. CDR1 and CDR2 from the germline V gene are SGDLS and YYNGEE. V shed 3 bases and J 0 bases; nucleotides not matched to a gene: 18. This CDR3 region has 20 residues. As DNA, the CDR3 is TGTGCCAGCAGCGGACGAACCGGGACAGCCGCATTCAGCTCCTACAATGAGCAGTTCTTC. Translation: CASSGRTGTAAFSSYNEQFF.

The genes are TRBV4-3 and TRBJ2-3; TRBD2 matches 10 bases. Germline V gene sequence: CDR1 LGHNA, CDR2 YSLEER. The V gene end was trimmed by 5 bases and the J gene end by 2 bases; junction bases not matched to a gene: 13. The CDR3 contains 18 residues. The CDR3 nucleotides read TGCGCCAGCAGCACACGTTACAGGACTAGCGGCGACACAGATACGCAGTATTTT. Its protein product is CASSTRYRTSGDTDTQYF.

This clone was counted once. For the CDR3, the DNA is TGTGCCAGCGAGGGGGATGGCAATCAGCCCCAGCATTTT. It codes for CASEGDGNQPQHF. The chain carries TRBV2 and TRBJ1-5; perhaps TRBD1 as D (6 bases). The length of the CDR3 is 13 residues. CDR1 and CDR2 (germline): SNHLY, FYNNEI. Trimming removed 8 bases at V and 2 bases at J, with 10 bases between.

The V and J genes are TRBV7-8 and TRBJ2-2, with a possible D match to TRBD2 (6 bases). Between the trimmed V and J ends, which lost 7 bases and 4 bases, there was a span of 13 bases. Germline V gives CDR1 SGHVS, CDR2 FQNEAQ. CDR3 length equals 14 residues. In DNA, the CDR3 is TGTGCCAGCAATTCGGGAGCTGGCACCGGGGAGCTGTTTTTT. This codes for CASNSGAGTGELFF.

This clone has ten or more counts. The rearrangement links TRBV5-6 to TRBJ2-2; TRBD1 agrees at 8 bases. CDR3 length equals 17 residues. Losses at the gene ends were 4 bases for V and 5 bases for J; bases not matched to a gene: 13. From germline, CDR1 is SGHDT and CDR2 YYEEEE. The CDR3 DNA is TGTGCCAGCAGCGCGCTCCCGGAACAGGGGGAAACCGGGGAGCTGTTTTTT. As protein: CASSALPEQGETGELFF.

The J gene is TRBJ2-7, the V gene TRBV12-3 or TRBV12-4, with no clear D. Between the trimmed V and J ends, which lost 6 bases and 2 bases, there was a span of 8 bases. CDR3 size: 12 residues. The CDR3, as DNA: TGTGCCAGCAGGAGTGATGCCTACGAGCAGTACTTC. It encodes CASRSDAYEQYF.

CDR3 in DNA: TGTGCCAGCAGTGCACAGCCATTCGGGGAGCTGTTTTTT. Residues: CASSAQPFGELFF. The genes are TRBV9 and TRBJ2-2, with D hard to call. This CDR3 is 13 amino acids long. V was shortened by 5 bases and J by 7 bases, with 12 bases between the two germline ends. Germline CDR1 reads SGDLS; CDR2 reads YYNGEE.

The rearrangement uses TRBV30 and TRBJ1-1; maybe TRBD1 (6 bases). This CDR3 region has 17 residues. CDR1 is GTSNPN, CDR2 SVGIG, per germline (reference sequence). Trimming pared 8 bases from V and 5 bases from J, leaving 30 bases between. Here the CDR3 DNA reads TGTGCCAGAACCCAAATAGGAGGATGGGGGCCGGGAACTGAAGCTTTCTTT. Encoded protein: CARTQIGGWGPGTEAFF.

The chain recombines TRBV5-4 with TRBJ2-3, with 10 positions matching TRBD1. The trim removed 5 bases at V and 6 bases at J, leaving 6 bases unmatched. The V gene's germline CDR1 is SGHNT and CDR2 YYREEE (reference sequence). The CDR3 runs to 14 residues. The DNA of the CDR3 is TGTGCCAGCAGTTATAAGGACAGGGGGGATACGCAGTATTTT. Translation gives CASSYKDRGDTQYF.

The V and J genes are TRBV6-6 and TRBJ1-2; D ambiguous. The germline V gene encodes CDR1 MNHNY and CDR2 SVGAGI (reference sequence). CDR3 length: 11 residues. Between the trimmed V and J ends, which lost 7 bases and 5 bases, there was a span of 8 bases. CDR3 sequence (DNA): TGTGCCAGCACGGAGGGTTATGGCTACACCTTC. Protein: CASTEGYGYTF.

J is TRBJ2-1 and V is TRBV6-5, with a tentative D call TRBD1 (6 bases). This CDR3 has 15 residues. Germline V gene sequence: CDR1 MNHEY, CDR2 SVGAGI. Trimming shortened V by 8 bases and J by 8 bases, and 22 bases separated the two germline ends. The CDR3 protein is CASRIGPGANDEQFF. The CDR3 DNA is TGTGCCAGCCGCATCGGGCCAGGGGCGAATGATGAGCAGTTCTTC.

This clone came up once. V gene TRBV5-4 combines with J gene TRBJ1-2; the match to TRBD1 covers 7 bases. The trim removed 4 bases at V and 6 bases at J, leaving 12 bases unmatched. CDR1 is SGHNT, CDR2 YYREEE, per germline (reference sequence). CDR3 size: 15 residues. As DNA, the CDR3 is TGTGCCAGCAGCGGACTCCGGGACAGAGAGCATGGCTACACCTTC. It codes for CASSGLRDREHGYTF.